The 21 T cell receptor beta chains presented below share a single source sample, sequenced in a study of cytomegalovirus exposure and HLA in healthy donors. The PCR used 60 Vbeta and 13 Jbeta primers. Profiled with immunoSEQ multiplex PCR; TCRdb holds only in-frame clones, not every one. Of 150,000 to 200,000 clones listed, 80% are singletons. The specimen was PBMCs. The receptor source for this set is a man between 25 and 39 years old in good health and CMV-seronegative.

On this clone itself: The junction does not match germline at one end; this may be a read error. V and J are TRBV7-7 and TRBJ2-1; TRBD1 is a possible D gene (5 bases). Germline values: CDR1 SSHAT, CDR2 FNYEAQ (reference sequence). This CDR3 is 15 amino acids long. CDR3 DNA: TGTGCTAGCAGCCCAGGGTTTCCTCTTAATAATGAGCAGTTCTTC. It codes for CASSPGFPLNNEQFF.

The CDR3 sequence: CASTLLDRAGEQYF. The CDR3, as DNA: TGTGCCAGCACTCTTCTGGACAGGGCGGGCGAGCAGTACTTC. V is TRBV7-2 and J is TRBJ2-7; 8 bases fit TRBD1. This CDR3 has 14 amino acids. Looked up from germline, CDR1 is SGHTA and CDR2 is FQGNSA. The V gene end was trimmed by 7 bases and the J gene end by 6 bases; junction bases not matched to a gene: 11.

As for this clone: The conserved closing phenylalanine or tryptophan is absent in this CDR3, likely reflecting a read error. The chain has TRBV30 and TRBJ2-7; 9 bases match TRBD1. Germline V gives CDR1 GTSNPN, CDR2 SVGIG (reference sequence). CDR3 length: 13 residues. V shed 2 bases and J 4 bases; nucleotides not matched to a gene: 3. CDR3 bases: TGTGCCTGGAGTACGGGACAGGGTTACGAGCAGTACCTC. Its protein product is CAWSTGQGYEQYL.

This clone appeared a single time. The chain is built from TRBV13 and TRBJ1-3, with 9 bases that match TRBD1. Per the germline V gene, CDR1 is PRHDT and CDR2 is FYEKMQ (reference sequence). The CDR3 is 14 amino acids. V gave up 3 bases and J gave up 4 bases; unmatched junction bases: 1. In DNA, the CDR3 is TGTGCCAGCAGCTTCGGACAGGGGGGAAACACCATATATTTT. Translation gives CASSFGQGGNTIYF.

The chain recombines TRBV23-1 with TRBJ1-2; unclear D gene. TRBV23-1 is given ORF status, its function remaining uncertain. V was cut by 0 bases and J by 1 base, with 18 bases left in between. The CDR3 runs to 18 residues. DNA for the CDR3: TGCGCCAGCAGTCAATCGAGTGGTTGGCCGGCGGGTAACTATGGCTACACCTTC. It is translated as CASSQSSGWPAGNYGYTF.

The chain recombines TRBV4-3 with TRBJ2-3, with TRBD2 matching 13 bases. V lost 1 base to trimming and J lost 4 bases; unmatched junction nucleotides: 2. This CDR3 is built from 16 residues. Germline CDR1 reads LGHNA; CDR2 reads YSLEER. CDR3 residues: CASSQGLAGGSDTQYF. CDR3 nucleotides: TGCGCCAGCAGCCAAGGACTAGCGGGAGGTTCAGATACGCAGTATTTT.

The V call is TRBV25-1, the J call TRBJ2-3, with TRBD1 matching over 7 bases. The germline V gene encodes CDR1 MGHDK and CDR2 SYGVNS. V was pared by 8 bases and J by 1 base, with 9 bases of the junction left unmatched. The CDR3 runs 15 residues. The CDR3 here is CASGQGQLRTDTQYF. The DNA of the CDR3 is TGTGCCAGCGGGCAGGGACAGCTTCGCACAGATACGCAGTATTTT. The variable domain in full, with the rest retrieved from reference TRBV25-1 and TRBJ2-3, is EADIYQTPRYLVIGTGKKITLECSQTMGHDKMYWYQQDPGMELHLIHYSYGVNSTEKGDLSSESTVSRIRTEHFPLTLESARPSHTSQYLCASGQGQLRTDTQYFGPGTRLTVL.

The chain combines TRBV7-6 with TRBJ2-7; 8 bases match TRBD2. The germline V gene has CDR1 SGHVS and CDR2 FNYEAQ. J lost 2 bases, V lost 5 bases, and 14 bases had no gene match. The CDR3 totals 17 residues. CDR3 sequence reads: CASSPRGELAPPYEQYF. CDR3 DNA: TGTGCCAGCAGCCCGCGGGGGGAACTAGCGCCGCCCTACGAGCAGTACTTC. Filled out from reference TRBV7-6 and TRBJ2-7, the complete variable domain reads GAGVSQSPRYKVTKRGQDVALRCDPISGHVSLYWYRQALGQGPEFLTYFNYEAQQDKSGLPNDRFSAERPEGSISTLTIQRTEQRDSAMYRCASSPRGELAPPYEQYFGPGTRLTVT.

The chain carries TRBV11-2 and TRBJ2-3; 9 positions match TRBD1. Germline V CDR1 and CDR2: SGHAT, FQNNGV. V lost 4 bases, J lost 5 bases, and 7 bases stayed unmatched. This CDR3 has 15 amino acids. CDR3 residues: CASSSTGTGQDTQYF. The CDR3 DNA follows: TGTGCCAGCAGCTCGACCGGGACAGGGCAAGATACGCAGTATTTT. Based on the CDR3 plus reference TRBV11-2 and TRBJ2-3, the full variable domain is EAGVAQSPRYKIIEKRQSVAFWCNPISGHATLYWYQQILGQGPKLLIQFQNNGVVDDSQLPKDRFSAERLKGVDSTLKIQPAKLEDSAVYLCASSSTGTGQDTQYFGPGTRLTVL.

This clone was counted only a few times. This rearrangement joins TRBV2 to TRBJ2-7; 7 bases match TRBD2. V was clipped by 3 bases and J by 1 base; unmatched bases: 9. Germline V gene sequence: CDR1 SNHLY, CDR2 FYNNEI. The CDR3 extends over 16 amino acids. The CDR3, as DNA: TGTGCCAGCAGTGAGCAAAAAGGGACTAATTCCTACGAGCAGTACTTC. Amino acid sequence: CASSEQKGTNSYEQYF. Full variable domain (missing parts from reference TRBV2 and TRBJ2-7): EPEVTQTPSHQVTQMGQEVILRCVPISNHLYFYWYRQILGQKVEFLVSFYNNEISEKSEIFDDQFSVERPDGSNFTLKIRSTKLEDSAMYFCASSEQKGTNSYEQYFGPGTRLTVT.

This chain links TRBV10-2 with TRBJ1-2, with D possibly being TRBD1 (6 bases). The germline V gene has CDR1 WSHSY and CDR2 SAAADI. Trimming shortened V by 9 bases and J by 6 bases, and 20 bases separated the two germline ends. The CDR3 length is 14 residues. In nucleotides, the CDR3 is TGCGCCAGTTTTTCGGACAGAATATCGGATGGCTACACCTTC. This encodes CASFSDRISDGYTF.

This clone was counted a few times. The gene calls are TRBV5-4 and TRBJ2-5, with D maybe TRBD2 (6 bases). The CDR3 totals 16 residues. V was trimmed by 4 bases and J by 2 bases, leaving 18 bases between them. Germline V lookup: CDR1 SGHNT, CDR2 YYREEE (reference sequence). The CDR3, as DNA: TGTGCCAGCAGCCCCGGGGGTAGCCGGATACAAGAGACCCAGTACTTC. Translated: CASSPGGSRIQETQYF.

CDR3 sequence: CASSPGAEVYGYTF. CDR3 DNA: TGCGCCAGCAGCCCAGGCGCGGAGGTCTACGGCTACACCTTC. The rearrangement links TRBV4-3 to TRBJ1-2; D unresolved. CDR3 length: 14 residues. Trimming took 4 bases from V and 8 from J, leaving 17 bases between them. Germline CDR1 and CDR2: LGHNA and YSLEER.

The chain carries TRBV4-1 and TRBJ2-1, with TRBD2 identical over 10 bases. This CDR3 has 16 residues. Germline V gene lookup returns CDR1 MGHRA and CDR2 YSYEKL. V lost 1 base, J lost 7 bases, and 7 bases stayed unmatched. CDR3 sequence: CASSQGPSGRGNEQFF. DNA of the CDR3: TGCGCCAGCAGCCAAGGTCCCAGCGGGAGGGGGAATGAGCAGTTCTTC.

The V call is TRBV4-1, the J call TRBJ2-3, with 8 positions matching TRBD2. The germline CDR1 and CDR2 sequences are MGHRA and YSYEKL. With V trimmed by 1 base and J by 2 bases, 5 bases remained unmatched. This CDR3 contains 16 residues. CDR3 loop: CASSQGLAGITDTQYF. The CDR3 DNA reads TGCGCCAGCAGCCAAGGATTAGCGGGAATCACAGATACGCAGTATTTT.

J is TRBJ1-1 and V is TRBV28; 9 bases match TRBD1. This CDR3 has 15 residues. Germline values: CDR1 MDHEN, CDR2 SYDVKM. The V and J ends lost 1 base and 3 bases, in that order; junction bases with no gene match: 3. CDR3: CASSLSRTGDTEAFF. The CDR3 coding sequence is TGTGCCAGCAGTTTATCACGGACAGGGGACACTGAAGCTTTCTTT.

The chain is built from TRBV30 and TRBJ1-1; 7 bases line up with TRBD1. CDR3 size: 14 residues. With 0 bases clipped from V and 1 base from J, the junction kept 2 bases outside the gene matches. CDR1 and CDR2 from the germline V gene are GTSNPN and SVGIG (reference sequence). The CDR3 region is CAWSVGTANTEAFF. The CDR3 DNA reads TGTGCCTGGAGTGTAGGGACAGCGAACACTGAAGCTTTCTTT.

The chain employs TRBV7-2 and TRBJ2-5; D might be TRBD1 (5 bases). The CDR3 consists of 14 residues. With 1 base removed from V and 4 bases from J, the gap between germline ends came to 10 bases. Looked up from germline, CDR1 is SGHTA and CDR2 is FQGNSA. CDR3: CASSLVRQGETQYF. Written as DNA, the CDR3 is TGTGCCAGCAGCTTAGTTCGGCAGGGAGAGACCCAGTACTTC.

This sequence joins TRBV7-2 and TRBJ1-5, with D uncertain. V was pared by 4 bases and J by 0 bases, with 4 bases between. The CDR3 covers 13 residues. Germline values: CDR1 SGHTA, CDR2 FQGNSA. The CDR3 protein is CASSSDSNQPQHF. The CDR3 DNA sequence: TGTGCCAGCAGCTCAGATAGCAATCAGCCCCAGCATTTT. The whole variable domain, remainder taken from reference TRBV7-2 and TRBJ1-5, is GAGVSQSPSNKVTEKGKDVELRCDPISGHTALYWYRQSLGQGLEFLIYFQGNSAPDKSGLPSDRFSAERTGGSVSTLTIQRTQQEDSAVYLCASSSDSNQPQHFGDGTRLSIL.

The rearrangement links TRBV7-9 to TRBJ1-4, with D perhaps TRBD1 (5 bases). The germline V gene encodes CDR1 SEHNR and CDR2 FQNEAQ (reference sequence). V lost 5 bases to trimming and J lost 8 bases, with 12 bases between them. This CDR3 is built from 13 residues. CDR3: CASSPQAAEKLFF. Here the CDR3 DNA reads TGTGCCAGCAGCCCACAGGCGGCCGAAAAACTGTTTTTT.

The V and J genes are TRBV7-2 and TRBJ2-2; 12 nucleotides agree with TRBD2. Germline CDR1 SGHTA, CDR2 FQGNSA. Trimming removed 5 bases from V and 4 bases from J; junction bases left unmatched: 8. The CDR3 spans 17 residues. The DNA for the CDR3 is TGTGCCAGCAGCCCATCCTCTAGCGGGAGGGGCACCGGGGAGCTGTTTTTT. Its protein is CASSPSSSGRGTGELFF.